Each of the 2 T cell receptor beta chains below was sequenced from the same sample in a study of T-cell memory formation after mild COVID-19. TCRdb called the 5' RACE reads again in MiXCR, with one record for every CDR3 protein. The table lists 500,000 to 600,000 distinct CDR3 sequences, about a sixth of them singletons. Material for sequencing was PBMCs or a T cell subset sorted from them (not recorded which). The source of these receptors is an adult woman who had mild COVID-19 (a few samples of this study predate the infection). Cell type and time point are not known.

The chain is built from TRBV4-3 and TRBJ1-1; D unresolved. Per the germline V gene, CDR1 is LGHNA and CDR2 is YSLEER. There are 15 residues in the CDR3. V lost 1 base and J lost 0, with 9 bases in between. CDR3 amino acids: CASSQGLFMNTEAFF. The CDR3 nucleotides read TGCGCCAGCAGCCAAGGGTTATTCATGAACACTGAAGCTTTCTTT.

The CDR3 is CASYRQKNTEAFF. The CDR3 DNA sequence: TGTGCCAGCTATCGGCAGAAGAACACTGAAGCTTTCTTT. The genes are TRBV6-9 and TRBJ1-1; no clear D. In germline, CDR1 is MNHGY, CDR2 SVAAGI. The CDR3 consists of 13 residues. V was pared by 8 bases and J by 1 base, with 11 bases between.